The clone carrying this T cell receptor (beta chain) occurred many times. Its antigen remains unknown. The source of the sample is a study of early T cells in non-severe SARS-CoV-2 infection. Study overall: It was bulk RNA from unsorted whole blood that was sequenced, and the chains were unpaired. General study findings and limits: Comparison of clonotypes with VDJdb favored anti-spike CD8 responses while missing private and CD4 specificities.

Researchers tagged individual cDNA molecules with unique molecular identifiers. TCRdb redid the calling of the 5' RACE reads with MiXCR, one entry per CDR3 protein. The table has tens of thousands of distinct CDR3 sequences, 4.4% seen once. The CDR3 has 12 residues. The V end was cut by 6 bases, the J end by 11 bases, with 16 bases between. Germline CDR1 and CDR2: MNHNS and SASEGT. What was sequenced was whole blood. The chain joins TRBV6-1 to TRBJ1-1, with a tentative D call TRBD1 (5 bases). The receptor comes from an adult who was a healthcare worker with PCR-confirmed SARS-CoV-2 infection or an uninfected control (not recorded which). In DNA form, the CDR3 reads TGTGCCAGCAGATCGGGGCCCTCACTGGCTTTCTTT. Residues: CASRSGPSLAFF.